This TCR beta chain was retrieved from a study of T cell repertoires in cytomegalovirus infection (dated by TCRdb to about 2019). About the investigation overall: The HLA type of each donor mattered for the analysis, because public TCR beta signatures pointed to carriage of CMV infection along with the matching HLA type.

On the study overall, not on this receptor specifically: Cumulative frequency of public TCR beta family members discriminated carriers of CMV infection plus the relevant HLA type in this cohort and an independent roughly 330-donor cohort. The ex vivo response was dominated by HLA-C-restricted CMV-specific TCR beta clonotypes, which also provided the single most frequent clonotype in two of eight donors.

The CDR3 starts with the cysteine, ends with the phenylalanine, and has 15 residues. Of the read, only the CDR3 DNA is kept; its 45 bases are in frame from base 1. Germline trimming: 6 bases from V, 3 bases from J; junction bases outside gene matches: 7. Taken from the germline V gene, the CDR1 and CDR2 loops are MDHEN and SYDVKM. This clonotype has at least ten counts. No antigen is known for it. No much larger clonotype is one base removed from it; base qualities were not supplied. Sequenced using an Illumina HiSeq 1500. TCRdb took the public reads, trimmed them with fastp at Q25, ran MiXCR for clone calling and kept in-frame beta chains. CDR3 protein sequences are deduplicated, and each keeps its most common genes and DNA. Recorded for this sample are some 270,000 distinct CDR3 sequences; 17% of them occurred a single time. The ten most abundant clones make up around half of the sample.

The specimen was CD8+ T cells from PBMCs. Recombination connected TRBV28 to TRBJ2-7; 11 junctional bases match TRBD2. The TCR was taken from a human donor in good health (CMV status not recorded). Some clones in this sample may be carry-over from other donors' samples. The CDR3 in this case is CASRELAGDRYEQYF. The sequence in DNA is TGTGCCAGCAGAGAACTAGCGGGGGACCGCTACGAGCAGTACTTC.